This TCR beta chain was captured in a study of cytomegalovirus exposure and HLA in healthy donors. Study details: Unique TCRs from HLA-typed donors, 70 million to 100 million of them, were held in an early data release. Broader study findings: At a 0.05 false discovery rate, a later analysis found 18,000 or so TCR beta sequences to be associated with HLA alleles.

Trimming removed 4 bases from V and 2 bases from J, with 5 bases in between. Looked up from germline, CDR1 is DFQATT and CDR2 is SNEGSKA (reference sequence). The CDR3 has 11 amino acids. As concerns this clone: Its specificity is not known.

PCR primers comprised 60 Vbeta and 13 Jbeta primers. TCRdb's table, derived via immunoSEQ multiplex PCR, lists solely in-frame clones and lacks some. The sample comprises some 120,000 clones, roughly 70% of which are singletons, and roughly 3.1% rests with the top ten. The rearrangement joins TRBV20-1 to TRBJ1-2; possibly TRBD1 for D (5 bases). Input material: PBMCs. The source of this sequence is a man aged 25 to 40 in good health and CMV-seronegative. CDR3 sequence reads: CSANRNYGYTF. In DNA, the CDR3 is TGCAGTGCTAACAGGAACTATGGCTACACCTTC.